This record concerns one T cell receptor (beta chain) sequence. As yet, its antigen is unknown. The data were produced by immunoSEQ multiplex PCR, yet TCRdb's version contains in-frame clones alone and is incomplete. Of about 120,000 clones in the sample, 95% to 96% were seen once. This specimen belongs to a study of cytomegalovirus exposure and HLA in healthy donors. Study observations and caveats: Three of the chains that were CMV-associated were confirmed in vitro to be specific for CMV antigens. TCR clusters originating in the first cohort tended to co-occur in the roughly 120 validation repertoires, according to a later analysis. Rarity held for most TCR sequences, but there were some public TCRs that occurred in many donors.

Donors were drawn from the approximately 130-subject validation cohort, separate from the approximately 670-subject first cohort. Sequenced material: PBMCs. This clonotype originated in a man aged 18 to 29 in good health and CMV-seronegative.

The CDR3 nucleotides read TGTGCCAGCAGCACTTTGTTGAGCGGGAGTGGAAATGAGCAGTTCTTC. It is translated as CASSTLLSGSGNEQFF. The chain employs TRBV27 and TRBJ2-1, with TRBD2 identical over 8 bases. V was pared by 6 bases and J by 7 bases, with 14 bases of the junction left unmatched. Germline values: CDR1 MNHEY, CDR2 SMNVEV (reference sequence). The CDR3 is made up of 16 amino acids.